These 28 T cell receptor beta chains share one sample of origin, sequenced in a study of T cell responses to AZD1222 COVID-19 vaccine. Profiled with immunoSEQ multiplex PCR; TCRdb holds only in-frame clones, not every one. The profile covers some 140,000 clones, with roughly 90% appearing a single time and around 2.8% taken by the ten largest. Sample: peripheral blood, taken on day 0 of AZD1222 vaccination. These receptors all come from an adult in good health.

This chain joins TRBV7-2 and TRBJ1-2; perhaps TRBD1 as D (5 bases). CDR1 SGHTA and CDR2 FQGNSA come from the germline V gene. The V gene lost 3 bases and the J gene lost 8 bases, with 13 bases spanning the gap. This CDR3 contains 13 residues. CDR3 in amino acids: CASSLRLRGGYTF. CDR3 DNA: TGTGCCAGCAGCTTGCGGCTAAGGGGAGGCTACACCTTC.

CDR3 in DNA: TGCGCCAGCAGTGAGTCGATCGGGAGCTCCTACAATGAGCAGTTCTTC. This sequence encodes CASSESIGSSYNEQFF. This chain uses TRBV10-1 with TRBJ2-1; possible D gene TRBD2, 6 bases. This CDR3 contains 16 residues. Germline V CDR1 and CDR2: WNHNN, SYGVQD (reference sequence). Trimming cost V 0 bases and J 0 bases, with 9 bases left between them.

The V and J genes are TRBV5-6 and TRBJ1-2; no clear D gene. The CDR3 is 13 amino acids. The V and J ends lost 1 base and 3 bases respectively, with 7 bases between them. The germline V gene encodes CDR1 SGHDT and CDR2 YYEEEE. CDR3 amino acids: CASSLRQDYGYTF. The CDR3 DNA is TGTGCCAGCAGCTTGCGGCAGGACTATGGCTACACCTTC.

CDR3 sequence (DNA): TGTGCCAGCAGCGTAGAGGGGCGGGGCACAAGTAATGAGCAGTTCTTC. Translating it yields CASSVEGRGTSNEQFF. The chain recombines TRBV9 with TRBJ2-1, with D possibly TRBD2 on 6 matching bases. With 0 bases removed from V and 7 bases from J, the gap between germline ends came to 17 bases. Germline CDR1 and CDR2: SGDLS and YYNGEE. This CDR3 region has 16 residues.

The chain couples TRBV7-2 to TRBJ1-2; 10 nucleotides agree with TRBD1. The CDR3 spans 15 residues. Germline loops: CDR1 SGHTA, CDR2 FQGNSA. The V and J ends lost 1 base and 6 bases, in that order; junction bases with no gene match: 5. The CDR3 bases are TGTGCCAGCAGCTTAGGAACCGGGACAGGGGATGGCTACACCTTC. Its protein is CASSLGTGTGDGYTF.

The chain recombines TRBV2 with TRBJ1-5; D is uncertain. Trimming took 4 bases from V and 9 from J, leaving 16 bases between them. The CDR3 consists of 14 residues. Germline V lookup: CDR1 SNHLY, CDR2 FYNNEI. The chain's CDR3 is CASSGSPYGWPQHF. In nucleotides, the CDR3 is TGTGCCAGCAGTGGTTCTCCCTATGGGTGGCCCCAGCATTTT.

This clone was recorded once. The chain uses TRBV14 and TRBJ2-7; D is ambiguous. V dropped 1 base and J dropped 6 bases, with 7 bases sitting between them. Per germline, CDR1 SGHDN and CDR2 FVKESK. The CDR3 loop spans 12 amino acids. CDR3 in DNA: TGTGCCAGCAGCCAAGGTCCCCTCGAGCAGTACTTC. Translation: CASSQGPLEQYF.

The chain combines TRBV4-2 with TRBJ2-3; tentative D call: TRBD2 (5 bases). The V end was cut by 1 base, the J end by 0 bases, with 11 bases between. Germline V gives CDR1 LGHNA, CDR2 YNFKEQ. The CDR3 consists of 16 residues. Here the CDR3 reads CASSQGARGSTDTQYF. In DNA form, the CDR3 reads TGTGCCAGCAGCCAAGGGGCCCGCGGGAGCACAGATACGCAGTATTTT.

CDR3 nucleotides: TGTGCCAGCAGCCGCCCCCGGACAGGGGGCACAGATACGCAGTATTTT. It translates to CASSRPRTGGTDTQYF. V is TRBV2 and J is TRBJ2-3; the match to TRBD1 covers 9 bases. The V segment lost 6 bases and the J segment 1 base; nucleotides outside the gene matches: 8. In germline, CDR1 is SNHLY, CDR2 FYNNEI. This CDR3 has 16 residues.

The chain recombines TRBV5-1 with TRBJ1-4; TRBD1 is a possible D gene (6 bases). The CDR3 spans 13 residues. Germline CDR1 is SGHRS and CDR2 is YFSETQ. The V end was cut by 4 bases, the J end by 4 bases, with 8 bases between. This chain's CDR3 is CASSGTSNEKLFF. In DNA, the CDR3 is TGCGCCAGCAGCGGGACAAGTAATGAAAAACTGTTTTTT.

V and J are TRBV3-1 (or the pseudogene TRBV3-2) and TRBJ1-5; D remains unclear. Germline lookup yields CDR1 LGHDT and CDR2 YNNKEL (reference sequence). The CDR3 is made up of 15 amino acids. The V end was cut by 3 bases, the J end by 0 bases, with 9 bases between. CDR3 sequence reads: CASSHYQYSNQPQHF. The CDR3 bases are TGTGCCAGCAGCCACTACCAGTATAGCAATCAGCCCCAGCATTTT.

V gene TRBV25-1 combines with J gene TRBJ1-2; TRBD1 is a possible D gene (5 bases). The CDR3 consists of 13 residues. CDR1 is MGHDK and CDR2 is SYGVNS in the germline V gene. V was clipped by 3 bases and J by 8 bases, with 13 bases between them. CDR3 coding DNA: TGTGCCAGCAGTGATGTAGGGGAGGCGGGCTACACCTTC. It codes for CASSDVGEAGYTF.

In this sample, this clone turned up once. The genes are TRBV4-1 and TRBJ1-2; a possible D gene is TRBD1 (6 bases). V was trimmed by 0 bases and J by 4 bases, leaving 9 bases between them. This CDR3 has 14 residues. In germline, CDR1 is MGHRA, CDR2 YSYEKL. For the CDR3, the DNA is TGCGCCAGCAGCCAAGAAAGACAGGCCTATGGCTACACCTTC. Its translation: CASSQERQAYGYTF.

The V call is TRBV27, the J call TRBJ1-5; D unresolved. Germline V gives CDR1 MNHEY, CDR2 SMNVEV (reference sequence). This CDR3 contains 13 residues. Trimming shortened V by 3 bases and J by 5 bases, and 8 bases separated the two germline ends. The CDR3 coding sequence is TGTGCCAGCAGTTTGACAAGTTATCAGCCCCAGCATTTT. Translating gives CASSLTSYQPQHF.

V gene TRBV6-5 combines with J gene TRBJ2-1; 10 bases fit TRBD2. The CDR3 length is 15 residues. In germline, CDR1 is MNHEY, CDR2 SVGAGI. The V segment lost 8 bases and the J segment 7 bases; nucleotides outside the gene matches: 11. This CDR3 reads CASAGGAGGGNEQFF. CDR3 DNA: TGTGCCAGCGCTGGAGGAGCGGGAGGGGGGAATGAGCAGTTCTTC.

The DNA of the CDR3 is TGTGCCAGCAGCCCTGCAGGGGAGACCCAGTACTTC. The encoded protein is CASSPAGETQYF. The chain uses TRBV7-9 and TRBJ2-5, with D perhaps TRBD1 (5 bases). CDR1 and CDR2 from the germline V gene are SEHNR and FQNEAQ (reference sequence). The CDR3 runs to 12 residues. With 5 bases removed from V and 5 bases from J, the gap between germline ends came to 9 bases.

The chain joins TRBV10-1 to TRBJ1-2; D is ambiguous. This CDR3 contains 14 residues. V shed 8 bases and J shed 4 bases, with 17 bases lying between them. Germline V lookup: CDR1 WNHNN, CDR2 SYGVQD (reference sequence). The CDR3, as DNA: TGCGCCAGCCCCACCGAGGAGCGCGGCTATGGCTACACCTTC. Protein product: CASPTEERGYGYTF.

J is TRBJ2-3 and V is TRBV6-6; a possible D gene is TRBD1 (5 bases). CDR1 is MNHNY and CDR2 is SVGAGI in the germline V gene (reference sequence). The V and J ends lost 5 bases and 3 bases respectively, with 21 bases between them. The CDR3 has 17 residues. The DNA of the CDR3 is TGTGCCAGCAGTCTACGACAGCGAACGATGGGTACAGATACGCAGTATTTT. Encoded protein: CASSLRQRTMGTDTQYF.

On this clone itself: The same CDR3 can be traced to other DNA sequences in this sample. This chain connects TRBV4-1 to TRBJ1-1, with 7 bases lining up with TRBD1. V dropped 3 bases and J dropped 5; count of bases not matched to a gene: 6. Germline CDR1 MGHRA, CDR2 YSYEKL. This CDR3 has 14 residues. CDR3 in DNA: TGCGCCAGCAGCCAGGCAGGGGGAGGGACTGAAGCTTTCTTT. Translated, it gives CASSQAGGGTEAFF.

The chain uses TRBV24-1 and TRBJ2-2; 8 bases align to TRBD1. J gave up 6 bases and V 4 bases, and 12 bases lay outside the gene matches. Per the germline V gene, CDR1 is KGHDR and CDR2 is SFDVKD. There are 17 residues in the CDR3. The CDR3 sequence: CATSEDRGPGISGELFF. The DNA of the CDR3 is TGTGCCACCAGTGAAGACAGGGGCCCCGGGATATCCGGGGAGCTGTTTTTT.

The chain joins TRBV7-2 to TRBJ1-3, with 7 bases lining up with TRBD1. CDR3 size: 16 residues. Germline-derived CDR1 and CDR2 are SGHTA and FQGNSA. V gave up 1 base and J gave up 4 bases; unmatched junction bases: 7. The CDR3 reads CASSLEGTAGGNTIYF. The CDR3 coding sequence is TGTGCCAGCAGCTTAGAGGGGACAGCAGGGGGAAACACCATATATTTT.

The V and J genes are TRBV15 and TRBJ1-2, with D perhaps TRBD1 (6 bases). The ends were cut back, 3 bases at V and 0 bases at J, with 17 bases in the middle. The CDR3 spans 17 residues. The germline gives CDR1 LNHNV, CDR2 YYDKDF (reference sequence). CDR3 DNA sequence: TGTGCCACCAGCAGGCACCTCGGACAGATATCTAACTATGGCTACACCTTC. Its protein product is CATSRHLGQISNYGYTF.

The chain carries TRBV3-1 (or the pseudogene TRBV3-2) and TRBJ1-1; a weak D match, TRBD1 (5 bases). V was pared by 4 bases and J by 1 base, with 10 bases between. The germline CDR1 and CDR2 sequences are LGHDT and YNNKEL (reference sequence). The length of the CDR3 is 14 residues. CDR3 in amino acids: CASSPPGANTEAFF. The CDR3 nucleotides are TGTGCCAGCAGCCCCCCCGGGGCGAACACTGAAGCTTTCTTT.

The chain has TRBV5-1 and TRBJ2-7; TRBD1 matches at 8 bases. V lost 5 bases and J lost 6; bases outside the gene matches: 4. Germline V gives CDR1 SGHRS, CDR2 YFSETQ. This CDR3 region has 12 residues. CDR3 region: CASSPTGGEQYF. DNA for the CDR3: TGCGCCAGCAGTCCTACAGGGGGCGAGCAGTACTTC.

The V and J genes are TRBV5-1 and TRBJ2-2, with D unclear. Germline V lookup: CDR1 SGHRS, CDR2 YFSETQ. CDR3 length: 13 residues. Trimming removed 4 bases from V and 7 bases from J, with 11 bases in between. CDR3 bases: TGCGCCAGCAGCCCTACACTGGGCGGGGAGCTGTTTTTT. Protein sequence: CASSPTLGGELFF.

The chain employs TRBV5-6 and TRBJ2-7; 8 bases map to TRBD1. Per germline, CDR1 SGHDT and CDR2 YYEEEE. V gave up 2 bases and J gave up 5 bases; unmatched junction bases: 9. The CDR3 has 15 amino acids. The CDR3 loop reads CASSLVGTGVDEQYF. In DNA form, the CDR3 reads TGTGCCAGCAGCTTAGTAGGGACAGGCGTTGACGAGCAGTACTTC.

The chain carries TRBV4-3 and TRBJ2-3; 8 nucleotides line up with TRBD1. Germline values: CDR1 LGHNA, CDR2 YSLEER. The CDR3 contains 16 residues. V shed 0 bases, J shed 6 bases, and the junction held 8 bases outside the gene matches. CDR3 in amino acids: CASSQDRPGGADTQYF. In nucleotides, the CDR3 is TGCGCCAGCAGCCAAGACCGCCCAGGGGGCGCGGATACGCAGTATTTT.

The genes are TRBV19 and TRBJ2-1, with 9 bases that match TRBD2. Germline values: CDR1 LNHDA, CDR2 SQIVND (reference sequence). CDR3 size: 18 residues. The V and J ends lost 4 bases and 0 bases, in that order; junction bases with no gene match: 10. CDR3 nucleotide sequence: TGTGCCAGTAGTAGCGCGGCTAGCGGGGTGCCCTCCTACAATGAGCAGTTCTTC. Translated, it gives CASSSAASGVPSYNEQFF.